The sequence of this T cell receptor beta chain was determined in a study of blood T cell repertoires in COVID-19 (dated by TCRdb to the early 2020s). Background on the whole study: Collaborator samples came from the United States, Italy and Spain and covered acute and convalescent phases of COVID-19. The material from the prospective study consisted of cDNA or gDNA derived from T cells, B-cell-depleted T cells, or PBMCs. Sample metadata almost always included a de-identified subject ID, COVID-19 status, age in years and sex. Where available, HLA class I and class II types were taken from metadata supplied by the sample provider and were not determined by assay-based typing. The repertoires were made available in a free public database intended to serve as a resource for research on the immune response to SARS-CoV-2. Deeply sampled blood TCRbeta repertoires from subjects exposed to, actively infected with, or recovered from COVID-19 were included in the dataset. Samples were obtained from the ongoing ImmuneRACE study (first 160 participants) and from about 1,300 subjects provided by 6 global collaborators. Overall results and qualifications from the work: How much clinical and demographic metadata was included differed by source and by participant, and the metadata was provided uncurated.

Collaborating institutions collected whole blood in K2EDTA tubes following their own protocols. Collaborator samples were shipped for TCRbeta analysis as frozen whole blood, isolated PBMCs, or DNA extracted from either sample type. TCRbeta CDR3 regions were amplified from genomic DNA by means of the immunoSEQ Assay, a bias-controlled multiplex PCR. As for the original processing: Nucleated cell counts per sample were estimated from amplification of reference gene primers within the assay. To quantify the absolute abundance of each unique TCRbeta CDR3 rearrangement, sequence reads were collapsed and filtered. For each sample, productive Simpson clonality was calculated as the square root of Simpson's diversity index across productive rearrangements. TCRdb provides this immuneACCESS table in a form limited to in-frame rearrangements. Some clones are lacking; in checked studies, under half of them reflect an unresolved V gene, and why the rest are absent is not known. V and J calls and clone size follow that table, whereas D and trimming were derived from the DNA. The sample contains more than 100,000 clones, 71% of them found a single time. About 0.84% of the sample is held by the ten biggest clonotypes.

V loses 4 bases at its end and J loses 2 bases; junction bases beyond the gene matches: 3. The CDR3 runs 15 residues from the cysteine to the phenylalanine. Of all the DNA, just the CDR3 is kept, 45 bases in frame from base 1. The germline V gene encodes CDR1 SGHTS and CDR2 YDEGEE. As regards this clone: This receptor's antigen is unknown. Base qualities are not recorded, but no much larger clone differs from it by a single base.

The sequence links TRBV5-8 to TRBJ2-5, and 12 bases in between align with TRBD2. The material sequenced was peripheral blood. The origin of this receptor is a human donor with acute or convalescent COVID-19. The donor label of this sample is uncertain. The DNA sequence follows: TGTGCCAGCAGCATCGGACTAGCGGGACAAGAGACCCAGTACTTC. Its protein is CASSIGLAGQETQYF.